This T cell receptor beta chain comes out of a study of T cell repertoires in cytomegalovirus infection. Study-level background: HLA-C-restricted CMV epitopes, recently identified, and well-studied HLA-B-restricted ones were used by the study. Study-level findings and limits: Ex vivo responses were dominated by HLA-C-restricted CMV-specific TCR beta clonotypes. Based on cumulative public TCR beta family frequency, carriers of CMV plus the relevant HLA were identified.

The germline gives CDR1 SEHNR, CDR2 FQNEAQ (reference sequence). The CDR3 contains 13 residues. The V end lost 8 bases, the J end lost 3 bases, and 13 bases lay between the germline ends. Note on this clonotype: Its antigen is still unknown.

From the reads, TCRdb called clonotypes with MiXCR, one entry per CDR3 protein. Here the sample spans about 890,000 distinct CDR3 sequences, approximately 31% being singletons. This sequence originates from a human donor in good health (CMV status not recorded). Some clones in this sample may be carry-over from other donors' samples. This sample comprised cultured CD8+ T cells from PBMCs, obtained from culture after CMV antigen stimulation. This chain joins TRBV7-9 and TRBJ1-2; D is unresolved. The CDR3 protein is CASERGVYYGYTF. CDR3 bases: TGTGCCAGCGAACGTGGGGTTTACTATGGCTACACCTTC.